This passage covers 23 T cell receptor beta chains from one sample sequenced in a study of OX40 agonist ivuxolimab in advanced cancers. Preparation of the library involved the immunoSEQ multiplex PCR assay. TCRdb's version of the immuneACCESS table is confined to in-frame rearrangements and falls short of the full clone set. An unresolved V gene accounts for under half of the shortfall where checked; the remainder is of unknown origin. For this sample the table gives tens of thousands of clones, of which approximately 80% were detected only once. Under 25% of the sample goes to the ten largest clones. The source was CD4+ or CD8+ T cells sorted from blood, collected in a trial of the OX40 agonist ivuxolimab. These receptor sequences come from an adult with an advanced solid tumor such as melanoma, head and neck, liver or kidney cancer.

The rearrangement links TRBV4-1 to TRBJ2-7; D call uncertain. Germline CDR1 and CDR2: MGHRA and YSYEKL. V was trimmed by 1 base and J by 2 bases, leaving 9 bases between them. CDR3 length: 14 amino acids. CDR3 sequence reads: CASSQVEGAYEQYF. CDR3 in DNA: TGCGCCAGCAGCCAAGTCGAAGGTGCCTACGAGCAGTACTTC.

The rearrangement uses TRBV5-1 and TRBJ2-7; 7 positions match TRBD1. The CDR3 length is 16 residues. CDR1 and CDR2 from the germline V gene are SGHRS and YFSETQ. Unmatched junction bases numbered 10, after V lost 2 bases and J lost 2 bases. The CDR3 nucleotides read TGCGCCAGCAGCTTTACCGGGACAGACAATCCCTACGAGCAGTACTTC. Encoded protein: CASSFTGTDNPYEQYF.

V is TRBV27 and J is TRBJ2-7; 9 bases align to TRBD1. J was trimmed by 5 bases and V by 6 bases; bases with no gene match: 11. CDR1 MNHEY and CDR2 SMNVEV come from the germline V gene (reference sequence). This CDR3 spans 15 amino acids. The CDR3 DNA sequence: TGTGCCAGCAGCCAAGCTTGGACAGGGGTCGACGAGCAGTACTTC. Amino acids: CASSQAWTGVDEQYF.

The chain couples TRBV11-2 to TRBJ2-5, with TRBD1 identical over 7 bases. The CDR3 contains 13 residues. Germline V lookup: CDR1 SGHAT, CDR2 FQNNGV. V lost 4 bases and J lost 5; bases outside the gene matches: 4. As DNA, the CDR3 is TGTGCCAGCAGCTACAGGGGAACGGAGACCCAGTACTTC. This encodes CASSYRGTETQYF.

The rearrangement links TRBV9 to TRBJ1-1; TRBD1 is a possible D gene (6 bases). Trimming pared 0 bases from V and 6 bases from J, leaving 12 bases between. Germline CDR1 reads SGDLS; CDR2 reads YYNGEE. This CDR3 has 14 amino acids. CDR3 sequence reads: CASSVATTGAEAFF. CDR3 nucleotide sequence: TGTGCCAGCAGCGTAGCTACGACAGGCGCTGAAGCTTTCTTT.

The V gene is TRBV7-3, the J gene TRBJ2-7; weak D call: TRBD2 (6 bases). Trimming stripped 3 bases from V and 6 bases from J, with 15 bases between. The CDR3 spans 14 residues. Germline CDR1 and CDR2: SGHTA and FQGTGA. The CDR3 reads CASSLEPRESEQYF. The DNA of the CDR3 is TGTGCCAGCAGCTTGGAGCCCCGGGAGAGCGAGCAGTACTTC.

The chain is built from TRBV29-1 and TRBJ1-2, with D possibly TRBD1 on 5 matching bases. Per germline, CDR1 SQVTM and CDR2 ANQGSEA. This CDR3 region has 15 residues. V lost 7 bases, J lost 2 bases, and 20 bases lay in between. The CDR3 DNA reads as TGCAGCGCAGGAACCGATGGGACGAGGAACTATGGCTACACCTTC. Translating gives CSAGTDGTRNYGYTF.

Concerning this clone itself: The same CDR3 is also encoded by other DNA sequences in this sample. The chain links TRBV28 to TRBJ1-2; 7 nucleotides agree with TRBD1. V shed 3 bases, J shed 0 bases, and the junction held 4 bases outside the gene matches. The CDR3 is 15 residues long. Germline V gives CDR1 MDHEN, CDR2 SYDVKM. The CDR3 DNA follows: TGTGCCAGCAGTTTGAGAGGGGGCGCTAACTATGGCTACACCTTC. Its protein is CASSLRGGANYGYTF.

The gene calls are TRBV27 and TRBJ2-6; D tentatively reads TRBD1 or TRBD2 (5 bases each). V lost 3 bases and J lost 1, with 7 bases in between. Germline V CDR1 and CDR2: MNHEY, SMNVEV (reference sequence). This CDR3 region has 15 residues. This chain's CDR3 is CASSFGGSGANVLTF. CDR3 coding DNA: TGTGCCAGCAGTTTTGGGGGATCTGGGGCCAACGTCCTGACTTTC.

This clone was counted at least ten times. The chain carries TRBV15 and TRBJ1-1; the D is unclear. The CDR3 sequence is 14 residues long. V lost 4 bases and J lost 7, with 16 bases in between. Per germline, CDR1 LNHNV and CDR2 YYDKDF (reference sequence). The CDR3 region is CATSTYMTGSEAFF. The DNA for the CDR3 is TGTGCCACCAGCACATATATGACGGGCAGTGAAGCTTTCTTT.

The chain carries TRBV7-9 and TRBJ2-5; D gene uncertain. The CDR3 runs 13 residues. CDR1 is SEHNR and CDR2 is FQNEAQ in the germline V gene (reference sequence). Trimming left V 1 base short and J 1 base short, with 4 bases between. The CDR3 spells CASSLEVQETQYF. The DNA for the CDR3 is TGTGCCAGCAGCTTAGAGGTCCAAGAGACCCAGTACTTC.

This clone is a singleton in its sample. This CDR3 reads CASSYRRADTQYF. CDR3 nucleotides: TGTGCCAGCAGTTACAGAAGAGCAGATACGCAGTATTTT. V usage is TRBV28 and J usage is TRBJ2-3, with D hard to call. CDR1 MDHEN and CDR2 SYDVKM come from the germline V gene. The V end was cut by 4 bases, the J end by 4 bases, with 9 bases between. The CDR3 has 13 residues. The full variable domain, with the rest looked up from reference TRBV28 and TRBJ2-3, is DVKVTQSSRYLVKRTGEKVFLECVQDMDHENMFWYRQDPGLGLRLIYFSYDVKMKEKGDIPEGYSVSREKKERFSLILESASTNQTSMYLCASSYRRADTQYFGPGTRLTVL.

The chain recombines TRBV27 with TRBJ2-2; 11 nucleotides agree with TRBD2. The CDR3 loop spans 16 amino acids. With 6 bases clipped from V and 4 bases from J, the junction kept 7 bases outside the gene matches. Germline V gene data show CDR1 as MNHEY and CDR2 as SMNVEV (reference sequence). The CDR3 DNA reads TGTGCCAGCAGGGAACTAGCGGGAGATCTCACCGGGGAGCTGTTTTTT. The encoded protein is CASRELAGDLTGELFF.

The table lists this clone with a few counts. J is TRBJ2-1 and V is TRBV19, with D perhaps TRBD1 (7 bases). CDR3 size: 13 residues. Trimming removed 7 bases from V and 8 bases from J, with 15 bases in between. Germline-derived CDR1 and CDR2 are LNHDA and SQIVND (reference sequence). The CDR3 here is CASTQGGVHEQFF. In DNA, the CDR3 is TGTGCCAGTACGCAGGGGGGTGTACATGAGCAGTTCTTC. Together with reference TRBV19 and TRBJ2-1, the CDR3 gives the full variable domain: DGGITQSPKYLFRKEGQNVTLSCEQNLNHDAMYWYRQDPGQGLRLIYYSQIVNDFQKGDIAEGYSVSREKKESFPLTVTSAQKNPTAFYLCASTQGGVHEQFFGPGTRLTVL.

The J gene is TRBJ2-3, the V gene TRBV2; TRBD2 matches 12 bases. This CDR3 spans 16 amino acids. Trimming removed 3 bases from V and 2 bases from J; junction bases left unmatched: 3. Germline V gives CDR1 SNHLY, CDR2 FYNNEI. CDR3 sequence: CASSETSGGYTDTQYF. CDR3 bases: TGTGCCAGCAGTGAGACTAGCGGGGGATACACAGATACGCAGTATTTT.

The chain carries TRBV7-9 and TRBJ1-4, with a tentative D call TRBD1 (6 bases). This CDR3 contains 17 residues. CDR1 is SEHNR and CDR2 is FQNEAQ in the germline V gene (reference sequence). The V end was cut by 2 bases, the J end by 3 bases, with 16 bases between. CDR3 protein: CASSLNPAGASNEKLFF. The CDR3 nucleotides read TGTGCCAGCAGCTTAAACCCTGCAGGGGCGTCTAATGAAAAACTGTTTTTT.

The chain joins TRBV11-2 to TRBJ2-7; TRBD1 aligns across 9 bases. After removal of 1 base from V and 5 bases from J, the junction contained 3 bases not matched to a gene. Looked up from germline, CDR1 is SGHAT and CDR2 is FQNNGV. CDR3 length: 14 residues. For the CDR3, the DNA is TGTGCCAGCAGCTTAGGGACAGGGGCTGACGAGCAGTACTTC. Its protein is CASSLGTGADEQYF.

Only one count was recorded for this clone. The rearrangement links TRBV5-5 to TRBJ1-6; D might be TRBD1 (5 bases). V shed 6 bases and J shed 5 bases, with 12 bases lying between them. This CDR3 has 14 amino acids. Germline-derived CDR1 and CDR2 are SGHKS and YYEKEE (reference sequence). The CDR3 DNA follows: TGTGCCAGCAACCAGGGAGGGGATAATTCACCCCTCCACTTT. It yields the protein CASNQGGDNSPLHF.

CDR3 region: CASSLAIGQTQFF. CDR3 in DNA: TGCGCCAGCAGCTTGGCCATCGGACAGACGCAGTTCTTC. The chain has TRBV5-1 and TRBJ2-1; a weak D match, TRBD1 (6 bases). The ends were cut back, 0 bases at V and 12 bases at J, with 13 bases in the middle. This CDR3 has 13 residues. Germline lookup yields CDR1 SGHRS and CDR2 YFSETQ.

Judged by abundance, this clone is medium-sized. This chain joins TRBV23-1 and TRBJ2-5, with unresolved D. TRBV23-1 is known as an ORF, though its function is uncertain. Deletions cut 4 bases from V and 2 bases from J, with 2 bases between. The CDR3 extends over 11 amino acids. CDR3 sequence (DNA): TGCGCCAGCAGTCCGCAAGAGACCCAGTACTTC. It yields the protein CASSPQETQYF.

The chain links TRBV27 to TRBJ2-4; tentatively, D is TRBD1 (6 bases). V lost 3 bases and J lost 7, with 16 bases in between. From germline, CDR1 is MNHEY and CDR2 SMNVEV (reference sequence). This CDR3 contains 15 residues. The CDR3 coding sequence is TGTGCCAGCAGTTTTCAGGGGACGTCAGGGAACATTCAGTACTTC. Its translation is CASSFQGTSGNIQYF.

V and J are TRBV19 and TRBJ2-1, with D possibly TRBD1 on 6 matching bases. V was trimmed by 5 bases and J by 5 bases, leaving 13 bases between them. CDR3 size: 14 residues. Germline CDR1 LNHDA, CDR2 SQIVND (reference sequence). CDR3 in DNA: TGTGCCAGTAGTCGTTTTGGACAGCACAATGAGCAGTTCTTC. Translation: CASSRFGQHNEQFF.

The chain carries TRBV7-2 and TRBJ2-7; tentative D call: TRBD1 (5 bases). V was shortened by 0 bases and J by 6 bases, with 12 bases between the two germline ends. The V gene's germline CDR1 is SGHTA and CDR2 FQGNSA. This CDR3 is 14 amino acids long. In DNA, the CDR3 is TGTGCCAGCAGCTTAGCGCTTGGGGCCAGCGAGCAGTACTTC. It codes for CASSLALGASEQYF.